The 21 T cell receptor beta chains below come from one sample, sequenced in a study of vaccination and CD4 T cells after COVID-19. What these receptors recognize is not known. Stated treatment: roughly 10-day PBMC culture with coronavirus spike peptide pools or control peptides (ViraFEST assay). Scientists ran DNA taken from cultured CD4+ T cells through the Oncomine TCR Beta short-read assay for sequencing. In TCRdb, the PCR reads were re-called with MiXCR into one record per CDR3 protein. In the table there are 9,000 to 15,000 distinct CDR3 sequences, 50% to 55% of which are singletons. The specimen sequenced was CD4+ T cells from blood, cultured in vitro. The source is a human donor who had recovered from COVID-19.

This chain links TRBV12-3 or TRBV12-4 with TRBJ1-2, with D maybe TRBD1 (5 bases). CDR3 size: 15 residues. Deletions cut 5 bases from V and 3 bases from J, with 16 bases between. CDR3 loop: CASSGFRDRDYGYTF. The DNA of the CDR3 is TGTGCCAGCAGTGGATTCCGGGACCGCGACTATGGCTACACCTTC.

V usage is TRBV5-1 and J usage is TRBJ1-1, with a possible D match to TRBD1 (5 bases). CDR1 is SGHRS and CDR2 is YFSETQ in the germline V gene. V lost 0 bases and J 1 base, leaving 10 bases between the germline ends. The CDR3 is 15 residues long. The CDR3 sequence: CASSLARGRNTEAFF. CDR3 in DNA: TGCGCCAGCAGCTTGGCCCGGGGACGGAACACTGAAGCTTTCTTT.

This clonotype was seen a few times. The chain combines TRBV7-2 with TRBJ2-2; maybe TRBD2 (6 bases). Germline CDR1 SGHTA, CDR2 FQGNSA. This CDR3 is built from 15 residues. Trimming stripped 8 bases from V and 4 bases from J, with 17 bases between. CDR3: CASGEVVGGTGELFF. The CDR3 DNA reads TGTGCCAGCGGGGAGGTCGTGGGGGGCACCGGGGAGCTGTTTTTT.

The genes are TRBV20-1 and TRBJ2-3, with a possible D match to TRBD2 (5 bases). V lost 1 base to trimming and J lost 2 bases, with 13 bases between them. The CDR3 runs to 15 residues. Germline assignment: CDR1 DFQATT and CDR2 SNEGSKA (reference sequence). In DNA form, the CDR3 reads TGCAGTGCTAGAGTAATGGGCGGGTTCACAGATACGCAGTATTTT. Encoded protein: CSARVMGGFTDTQYF.

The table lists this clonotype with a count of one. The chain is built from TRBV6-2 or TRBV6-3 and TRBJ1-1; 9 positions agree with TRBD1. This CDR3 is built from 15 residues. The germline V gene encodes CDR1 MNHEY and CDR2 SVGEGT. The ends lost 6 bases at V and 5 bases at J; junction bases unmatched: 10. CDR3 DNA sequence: TGTGCCAGCAGAGGACGAGGACAGGGGTGGACTGAAGCTTTCTTT. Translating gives CASRGRGQGWTEAFF.

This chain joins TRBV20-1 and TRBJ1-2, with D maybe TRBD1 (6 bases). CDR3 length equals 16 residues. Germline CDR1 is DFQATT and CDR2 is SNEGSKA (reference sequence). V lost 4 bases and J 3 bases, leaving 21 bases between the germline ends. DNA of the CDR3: TGCAGTGCTAAGCAGGACAGTTTGGGGGCCTACTATGGCTACACCTTC. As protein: CSAKQDSLGAYYGYTF.

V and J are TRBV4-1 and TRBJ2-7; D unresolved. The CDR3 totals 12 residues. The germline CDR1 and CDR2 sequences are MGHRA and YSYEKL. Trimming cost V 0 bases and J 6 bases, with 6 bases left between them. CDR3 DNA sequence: TGCGCCAGCAGCCAAGAAGTGGGCGAGCAGTACTTC. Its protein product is CASSQEVGEQYF.

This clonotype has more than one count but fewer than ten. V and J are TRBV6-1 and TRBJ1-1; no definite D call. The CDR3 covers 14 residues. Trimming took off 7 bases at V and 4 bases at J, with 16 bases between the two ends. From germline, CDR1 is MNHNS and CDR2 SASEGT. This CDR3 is CASTLQRQGTEAFF. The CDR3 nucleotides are TGTGCCAGCACTTTACAGAGGCAAGGCACTGAAGCTTTCTTT.

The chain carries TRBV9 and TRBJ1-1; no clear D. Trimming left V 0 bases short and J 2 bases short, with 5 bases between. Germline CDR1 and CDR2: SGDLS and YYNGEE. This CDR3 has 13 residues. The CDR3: CASSVAVNTEAFF. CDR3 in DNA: TGTGCCAGCAGCGTAGCCGTAAACACTGAAGCTTTCTTT.

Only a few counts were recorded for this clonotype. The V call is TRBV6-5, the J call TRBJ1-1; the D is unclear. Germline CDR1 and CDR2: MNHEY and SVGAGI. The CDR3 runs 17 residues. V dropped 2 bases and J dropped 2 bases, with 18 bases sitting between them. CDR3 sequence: CASSYVGSRSFNTEAFF. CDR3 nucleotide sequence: TGTGCCAGCAGTTACGTAGGCAGCCGATCATTTAACACTGAAGCTTTCTTT.

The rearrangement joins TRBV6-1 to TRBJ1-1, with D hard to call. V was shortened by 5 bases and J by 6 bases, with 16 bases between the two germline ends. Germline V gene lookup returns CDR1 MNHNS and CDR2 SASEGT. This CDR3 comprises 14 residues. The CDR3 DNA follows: TGTGCCAGCAGTCCTTCGGAGGGAAGGCCTGAAGCTTTCTTT. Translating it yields CASSPSEGRPEAFF.

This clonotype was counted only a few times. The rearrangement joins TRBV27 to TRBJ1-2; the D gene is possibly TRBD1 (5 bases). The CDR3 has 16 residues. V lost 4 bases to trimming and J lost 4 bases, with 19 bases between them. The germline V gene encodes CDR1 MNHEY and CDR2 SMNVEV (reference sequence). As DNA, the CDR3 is TGTGCCAGCAGTTCCCCTACGAGGGGTCCCCGCTATGGCTACACCTTC. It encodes CASSSPTRGPRYGYTF.

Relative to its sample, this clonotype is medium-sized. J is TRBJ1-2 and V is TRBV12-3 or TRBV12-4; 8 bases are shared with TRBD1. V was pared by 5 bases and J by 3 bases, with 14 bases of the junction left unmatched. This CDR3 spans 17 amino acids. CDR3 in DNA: TGTGCCAGCAGTGCATCAGGGGGCGCTAGGCTAGACTATGGCTACACCTTC. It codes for CASSASGGARLDYGYTF.

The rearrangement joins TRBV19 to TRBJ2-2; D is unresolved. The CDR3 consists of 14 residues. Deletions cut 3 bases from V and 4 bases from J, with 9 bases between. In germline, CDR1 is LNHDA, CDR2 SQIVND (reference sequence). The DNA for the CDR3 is TGTGCCAGTAGTATGCGACTGGGCACCGGGGAGCTGTTTTTT. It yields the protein CASSMRLGTGELFF. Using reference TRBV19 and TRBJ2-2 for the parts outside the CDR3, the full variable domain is DGGITQSPKYLFRKEGQNVTLSCEQNLNHDAMYWYRQDPGQGLRLIYYSQIVNDFQKGDIAEGYSVSREKKESFPLTVTSAQKNPTAFYLCASSMRLGTGELFFGEGSRLTVL.

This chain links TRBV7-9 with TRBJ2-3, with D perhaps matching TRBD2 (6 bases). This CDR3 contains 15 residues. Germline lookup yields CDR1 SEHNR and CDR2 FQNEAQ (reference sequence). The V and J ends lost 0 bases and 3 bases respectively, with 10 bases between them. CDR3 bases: TGTGCCAGCAGCTTAGCTAGCGGCCTAACAGATACGCAGTATTTT. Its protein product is CASSLASGLTDTQYF.

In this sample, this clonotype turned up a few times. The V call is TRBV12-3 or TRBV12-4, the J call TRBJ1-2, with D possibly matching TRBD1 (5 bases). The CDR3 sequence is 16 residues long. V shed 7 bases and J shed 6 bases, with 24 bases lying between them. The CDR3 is CASTLVPGQGTNGYTF. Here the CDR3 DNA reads TGTGCCAGCACCTTAGTTCCCGGCCAGGGAACGAATGGCTACACCTTC.

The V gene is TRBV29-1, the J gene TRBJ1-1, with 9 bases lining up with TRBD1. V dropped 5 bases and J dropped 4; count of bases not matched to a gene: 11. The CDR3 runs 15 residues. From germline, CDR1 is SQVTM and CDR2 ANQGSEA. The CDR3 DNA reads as TGCAGCGTTCAGGATACAGGGGGCGCCCCCACTGAAGCTTTCTTT. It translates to CSVQDTGGAPTEAFF.

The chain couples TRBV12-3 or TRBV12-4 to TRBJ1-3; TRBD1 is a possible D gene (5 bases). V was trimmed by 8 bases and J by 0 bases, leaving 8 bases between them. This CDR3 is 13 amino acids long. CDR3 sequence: CASGRDSGNTIYF. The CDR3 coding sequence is TGTGCCAGCGGCAGGGACTCTGGAAACACCATATATTTT.

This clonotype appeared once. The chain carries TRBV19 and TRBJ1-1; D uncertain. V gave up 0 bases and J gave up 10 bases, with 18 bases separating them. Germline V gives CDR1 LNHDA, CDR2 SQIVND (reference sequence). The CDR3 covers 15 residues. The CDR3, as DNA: TGTGCCAGTAGTATAGATCTGCGGGGAGACCCTGGAGCTTTCTTT. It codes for CASSIDLRGDPGAFF.

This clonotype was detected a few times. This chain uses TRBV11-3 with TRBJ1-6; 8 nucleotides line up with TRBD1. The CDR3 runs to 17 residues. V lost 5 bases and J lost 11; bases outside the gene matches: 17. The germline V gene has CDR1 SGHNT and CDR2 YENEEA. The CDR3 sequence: CASSPVRTGLLTPPLHF. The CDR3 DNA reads TGTGCCAGCAGCCCAGTTCGGACAGGGCTCCTTACTCCACCCCTCCACTTT.

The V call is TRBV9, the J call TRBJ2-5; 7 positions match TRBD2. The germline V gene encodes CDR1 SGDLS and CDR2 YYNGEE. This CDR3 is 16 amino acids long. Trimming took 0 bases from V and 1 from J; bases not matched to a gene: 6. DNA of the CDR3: TGTGCCAGCAGCGTAGTTGATTCGGGGGGCCAAGAGACCCAGTACTTC. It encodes CASSVVDSGGQETQYF.